This T cell receptor (beta chain) derives from a study of T-cell reconstitution after alpha-beta-depleted transplantation in children. Unique molecular identifiers were incorporated into the prepared TCRbeta library. TCRdb redid the calling of the PCR reads with MiXCR, one entry per CDR3 protein. Found here are 450,000 to 600,000 distinct CDR3 sequences, about 18% of them singletons; the top ten hold 3.3%. The CDR3 is 12 residues long. V was trimmed by 3 bases and J by 6 bases, leaving 6 bases between them. The source of this sequence is a human donor who donated a stem cell graft to a child with acute lymphoblastic leukemia. The sample was PBMCs from the stem cell graft donor, taken from the stem cell graft. The gene calls are TRBV12-3 or TRBV12-4 and TRBJ1-5, with D hard to call. CDR3 coding DNA: TGTGCCAGCAGTTTGCCGTTTCAGCCCCAGCATTTT. This translates into CASSLPFQPQHF.